This TCR beta chain was documented in a study of beta chain features in type 1 diabetes. There are a few counts of this clone. Sequencing targeted expressed TCRB transcripts, as all isolated RNA had been reverse transcribed. Here immunoSEQ multiplex PCR was the method, and the copy in TCRdb shows in-frame clones only, minus some. Altogether 120,000 to 150,000 clones are present, approximately 52% being singletons, with the ten largest covering 0.42%. The sequenced sample was Tregs from blood. The clonotype comes from a man between 18 and 29 years old in good health.

The CDR3 loop reads CASSLSLANSYEQYF. The CDR3, as DNA: TGTGCCAGCAGTTTGAGCCTAGCGAACTCCTACGAGCAGTACTTC. V is TRBV27 and J is TRBJ2-7, with D possibly matching TRBD2 (6 bases). The germline V and J ends were trimmed by 3 bases and 0 bases, with 12 bases remaining between them. Germline CDR1 is MNHEY and CDR2 is SMNVEV (reference sequence). The CDR3 totals 15 residues.